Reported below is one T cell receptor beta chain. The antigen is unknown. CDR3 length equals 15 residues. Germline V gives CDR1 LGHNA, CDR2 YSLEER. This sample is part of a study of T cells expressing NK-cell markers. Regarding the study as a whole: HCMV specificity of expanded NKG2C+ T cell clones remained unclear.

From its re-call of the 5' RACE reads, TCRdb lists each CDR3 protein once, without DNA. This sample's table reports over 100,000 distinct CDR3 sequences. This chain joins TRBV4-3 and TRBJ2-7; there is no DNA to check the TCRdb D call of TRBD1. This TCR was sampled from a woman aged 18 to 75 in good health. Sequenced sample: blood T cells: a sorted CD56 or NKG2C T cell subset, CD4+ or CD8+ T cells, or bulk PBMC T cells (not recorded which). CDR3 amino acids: CASSQLPGVLYEQYF.